Listed below are T cell receptor beta chains from one sample, sequenced in a study of T-cell memory formation after mild COVID-19. MiXCR, run by TCRdb on the 5' RACE reads, gives a single entry per CDR3 protein. The sample shows a few hundred thousand distinct CDR3 sequences, 19% of them seen only once. The sequencing input was PBMCs or a T cell subset sorted from them (not recorded which). These receptor sequences come from a man aged 18 to 30 who had mild COVID-19 (a few samples of this study predate the infection). Cell type and time point are not known. Each CDR3 is given with its conserved first and last residue. D genes are given only for firm matches. Clone size is given for some rows only: seen once, a few or many times, or a class if the clone is expanded.

j_gene	d_gene	v_gene	abundance	CDR3aa	CDR3nt
TRBJ2-2	TRBD1	TRBV7-9	.	CASTFPTGIGTGELFF	TGTGCCAGCACCTTTCCGACAGGGATCGGGACCGGGGAGCTGTTTTTT
TRBJ1-1	.	TRBV7-9	few	CASSFQSLAFF	TGTGCCAGCAGCTTCCAGAGCCTAGCTTTCTTT
TRBJ2-5	.	TRBV4-2	.	CASSQGSTGGETQYF	TGTGCCAGCAGCCAAGGGTCAACTGGCGGAGAGACCCAGTACTTC
TRBJ2-3	.	TRBV27	.	CASCPYGFGDTQYF	TGTGCCAGCTGTCCGTATGGATTTGGAGATACGCAGTATTTT
TRBJ2-5	.	TRBV7-6	once	CASSRTRATGETQYF	TGTGCCAGCAGCCGTACCCGGGCCACTGGGGAGACCCAGTACTTC
TRBJ2-3	.	TRBV7-2	.	CASSSTPEAQYF	TGTGCCAGCAGCTCCACCCCAGAAGCGCAGTATTTT
TRBJ2-1	.	TRBV12-3/TRBV12-4	few	CASTLDGFEQFF	TGTGCCAGCACATTGGACGGGTTTGAGCAGTTCTTC
TRBJ1-1	TRBD1	TRBV29-1	few	CSVPTSRTGTEAFF	TGCAGCGTCCCCACGTCCCGGACAGGGACTGAAGCTTTCTTT
TRBJ2-2	TRBD1	TRBV12-3/TRBV12-4	.	CASSRGQATGELFF	TGTGCCAGCAGCAGAGGACAGGCCACCGGGGAGCTGTTTTTT
TRBJ2-1	.	TRBV7-8	many	CASSPDSHNEQFF	TGTGCCAGCAGCCCGGACTCACACAATGAGCAGTTCTTC
TRBJ2-1	.	TRBV3-1	.	CASSQDRGSRQFF	TGTGCCAGCAGCCAAGATCGGGGGAGTCGACAGTTCTTC
TRBJ1-2	.	TRBV9	few	CASSTGGDYGYTF	TGTGCCAGCAGCACAGGTGGGGACTATGGCTACACCTTC
TRBJ2-2	TRBD1	TRBV28	many	CASSKTQTGRTGELFF	TGTGCCAGCAGCAAAACCCAGACAGGGAGAACCGGGGAGCTGTTTTTT
TRBJ2-5	.	TRBV7-2	.	CASGLRRETQYF	TGTGCCAGCGGATTAAGGAGAGAGACCCAGTACTTC